This T cell receptor beta chain is drawn from a study of radiation and T cells in renal cell carcinoma. This clone came up a few times. As yet, its antigen is unknown. Germline is not matched at one junction end, which may reflect a read error. Findings and caveats of the study: Dominant CDR3 motifs occupied more repertoire in irradiated than control tumors. Baseline intratumoral clonotype presence is unknown without pretreatment biopsies.

Repertoires were generated with immunoSEQ multiplex PCR, while TCRdb's copy carries only in-frame clones and drops some. The sample contains approximately 24,000 clones, 47% of which appear only once. This CDR3 region has 14 residues. From germline, CDR1 is SSHAT and CDR2 FNYEAQ (reference sequence). Noted treatment: 15 Gy SBRT to primary tumor, nephrectomy 4 weeks later. This chain joins TRBV7-7 and TRBJ2-1; weak D call: TRBD2 (5 bases). Source: tumor tissue, taken from a patient whose treatment included radiotherapy and nephrectomy. The receptor's source is a woman aged 45 to 65 with renal cell carcinoma. CDR3 in amino acids: CASSLDASPNEQFF. The CDR3, as DNA: TGTGCTAGCAGCTTAGACGCTAGCCCCAATGAGCAGTTCTTC.